This TCR beta chain was sequenced during a study of T-cell reconstitution after alpha-beta-depleted transplantation in children. General study results and limits: The origin of high day-60 TCRbeta diversity in some patients lay in surviving recipient T cells and thymic progenitors. T-cell counts and diversity at one year following transplant were attributed mainly to newly produced T cells. At around two months after transplant, the alpha-beta T cells were reportedly derived from several hundred expanded clones that came from non-depleted graft cells.

This clonotype was counted only a few times. Its cognate antigen is unknown. The V and J ends lost 2 bases and 3 bases respectively, with 11 bases between them. CDR3 length: 14 amino acids. CDR1 DFQATT and CDR2 SNEGSKA come from the germline V gene (reference sequence). Library preparation (for TCRbeta) was performed with unique molecular identifiers. MiXCR was run by TCRdb on the PCR reads, yielding one entry per CDR3 protein. The table has fewer than 550,000 distinct CDR3 sequences, approximately 10% seen once. The rearrangement links TRBV20-1 to TRBJ2-1, with a tentative D call TRBD2 (5 bases). Material: PBMCs, mostly from graft donor cells, obtained 180 days after TCRalphabeta/CD19-depleted stem cell transplant. The sequence came from a female patient under 10 years old who had a stem cell transplant for aplastic anemia, so the T cells may come from the graft donor. The CDR3 spells CSARPSTFYNEQFF. DNA of the CDR3: TGCAGTGCTAGACCTAGCACCTTCTACAATGAGCAGTTCTTC.